This T cell receptor (beta chain) was recorded in a study of shared clonotypes between healthy human individuals. Whole-study results and caveats: Donor clonotype sharing was expected to depend on sequencing depth. Sharing across four donors was seen in approximately 5.2% of naive CD4 clonotypes. The donor pool, a small one, limited the genetic and exposure-history diversity represented.

Per the germline V gene, CDR1 is SGHRS and CDR2 is YFSETQ. The CDR3 sequence is 15 residues long. The V gene lost 4 bases and the J gene lost 4 bases, with 18 bases spanning the gap. This table comes from immunoSEQ multiplex PCR, and its TCRdb copy is limited to in-frame clones, with some not included. This table has about 2.4 million clones, 90% to 95% appearing once. Donors were healthy HIV-negative adults without recently reported acute infections or vaccinations. Turning to this clone: As yet, its antigen is unknown.

The sequence was collected from a man aged 18 to 29 in good health. Some clones in this sample may be carry-over from other donors' samples. Source material: naive CD4+ T cells from PBMCs. Subset reported: CD45RA+ positively selected. The chain recombines TRBV5-1 with TRBJ2-7; D is perhaps TRBD1 (6 bases). The CDR3 DNA reads as TGCGCCAGCAGCCCCTTCCAGGGGTCGGGGTACGAGCAGTACTTC. The encoded protein is CASSPFQGSGYEQYF.